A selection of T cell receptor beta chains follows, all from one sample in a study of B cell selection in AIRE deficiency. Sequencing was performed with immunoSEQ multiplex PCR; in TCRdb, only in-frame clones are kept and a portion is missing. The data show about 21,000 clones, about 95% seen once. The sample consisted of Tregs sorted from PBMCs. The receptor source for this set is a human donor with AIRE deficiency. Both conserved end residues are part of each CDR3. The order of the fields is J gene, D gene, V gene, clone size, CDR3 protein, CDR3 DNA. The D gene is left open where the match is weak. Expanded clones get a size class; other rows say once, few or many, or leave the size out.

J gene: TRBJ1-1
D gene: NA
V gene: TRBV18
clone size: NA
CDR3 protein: CASSKGFMNTEAFF
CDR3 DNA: TGTGCCAGCTCGAAGGGGTTCATGAACACTGAAGCTTTCTTT

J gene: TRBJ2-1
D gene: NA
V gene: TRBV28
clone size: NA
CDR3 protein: CASSLAGLLDNEQFF
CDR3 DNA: TGTGCCAGCAGTTTAGCGGGACTTCTTGACAATGAGCAGTTCTTC

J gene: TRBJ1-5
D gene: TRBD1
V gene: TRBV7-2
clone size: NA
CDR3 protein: CASSQQTGLGNQPQHF
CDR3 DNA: TGTGCCAGCAGCCAACAGACAGGGCTCGGGAATCAGCCCCAGCATTTT

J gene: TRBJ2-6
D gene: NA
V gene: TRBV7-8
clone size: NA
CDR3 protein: CASSYRVAGANVLTF
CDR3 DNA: TGTGCCAGCAGCTATAGGGTGGCTGGGGCCAACGTCCTGACTTTC

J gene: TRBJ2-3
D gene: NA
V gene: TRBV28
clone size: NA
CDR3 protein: CASKGTDTQYF
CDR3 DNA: TGTGCCAGCAAGGGCACAGATACGCAGTATTTT

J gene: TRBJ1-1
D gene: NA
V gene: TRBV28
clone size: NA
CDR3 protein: CASSLGPKAFF
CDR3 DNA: TGTGCCAGCAGTTTAGGACCTAAAGCTTTCTTT

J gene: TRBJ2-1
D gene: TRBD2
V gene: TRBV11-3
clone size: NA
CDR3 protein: CASDPGLAGDEQFF
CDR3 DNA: TGTGCCAGCGATCCGGGACTAGCGGGAGATGAGCAGTTCTTC

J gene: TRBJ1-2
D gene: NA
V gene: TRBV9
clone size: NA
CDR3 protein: CASSVPGRGGYTF
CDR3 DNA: TGTGCCAGCAGCGTACCCGGACGGGGCGGCTACACCTTC

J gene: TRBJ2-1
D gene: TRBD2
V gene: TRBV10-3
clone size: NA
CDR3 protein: CAIASGRANEQFF
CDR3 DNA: TGTGCCATCGCTAGCGGGAGGGCCAATGAGCAGTTCTTC

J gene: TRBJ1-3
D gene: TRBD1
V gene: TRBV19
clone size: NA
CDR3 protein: CASSLTGAQGNTIYF
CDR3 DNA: TGTGCCAGTAGTTTGACAGGGGCGCAAGGAAACACCATATATTTT

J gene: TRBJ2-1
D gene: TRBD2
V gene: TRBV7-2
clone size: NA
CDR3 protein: CASSLFLAGGYNEQFF
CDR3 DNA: TGTGCCAGCAGTCTCTTCCTAGCGGGAGGATACAATGAGCAGTTCTTC

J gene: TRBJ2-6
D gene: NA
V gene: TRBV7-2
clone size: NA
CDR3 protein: CASSLGPGAGANVLTF
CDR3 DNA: TGTGCCAGCAGCTTAGGCCCAGGGGCTGGGGCCAACGTCCTGACTTTC

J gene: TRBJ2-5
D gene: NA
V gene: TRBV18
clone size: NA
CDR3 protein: CASSPLALQETQYF
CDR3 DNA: TGTGCCAGCTCACCATTAGCACTTCAAGAGACCCAGTACTTC

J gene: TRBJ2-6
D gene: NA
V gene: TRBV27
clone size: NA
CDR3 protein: CASSSGANVLTF
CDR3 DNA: TGTGCCAGCAGTTCAGGGGCCAACGTCCTGACTTTC

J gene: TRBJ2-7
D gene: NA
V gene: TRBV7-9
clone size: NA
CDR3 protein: CASSLSGHVREQYF
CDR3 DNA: TGTGCCAGCAGCCTCTCGGGACATGTTCGCGAGCAGTACTTC

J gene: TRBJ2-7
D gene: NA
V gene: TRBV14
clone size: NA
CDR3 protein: CASSQVRGSGNKQYF
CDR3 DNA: TGTGCCAGCAGCCAAGTCCGCGGTTCCGGGAACAAGCAGTACTTC

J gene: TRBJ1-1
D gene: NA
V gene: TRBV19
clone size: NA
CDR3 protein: CASTGLAGVMNTEAFF
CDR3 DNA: TGTGCCAGTACGGGGTTGGCGGGGGTCATGAACACTGAAGCTTTCTTT

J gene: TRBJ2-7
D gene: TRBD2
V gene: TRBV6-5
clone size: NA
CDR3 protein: CASSDARLAGVQYF
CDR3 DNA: TGTGCCAGCAGCGACGCCAGACTAGCGGGAGTCCAGTACTTC

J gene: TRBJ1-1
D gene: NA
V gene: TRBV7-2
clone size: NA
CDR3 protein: CASSLGVRGTEAFF
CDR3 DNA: TGTGCCAGCAGCTTAGGGGTAAGGGGAACTGAAGCTTTCTTT

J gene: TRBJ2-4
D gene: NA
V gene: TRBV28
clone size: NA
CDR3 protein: CASSLIPGRSTLAKNIQYF
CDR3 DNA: TGTGCCAGCAGTTTAATCCCGGGCAGATCGACACTAGCCAAAAACATTCAGTACTTC

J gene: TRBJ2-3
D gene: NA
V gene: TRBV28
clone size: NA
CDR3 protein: CASSSQGNTQYF
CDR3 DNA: TGTGCCAGCAGTTCACAGGGTAATACGCAGTATTTT

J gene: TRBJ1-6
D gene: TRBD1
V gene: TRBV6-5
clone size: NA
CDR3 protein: CASSLTPGQGRSPLHF
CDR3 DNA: TGTGCCAGCAGTTTAACACCGGGACAGGGTCGTTCACCCCTCCACTTT

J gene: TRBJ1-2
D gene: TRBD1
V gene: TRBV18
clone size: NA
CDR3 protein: CASSQTGQGKINYGYTF
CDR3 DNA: TGTGCCAGCTCACAAACTGGACAGGGGAAAATAAACTATGGCTACACCTTC

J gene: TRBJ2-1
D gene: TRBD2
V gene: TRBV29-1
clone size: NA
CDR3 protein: CSVDARGLAGASYNEQFF
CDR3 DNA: TGCAGCGTTGACGCGCGGGGACTAGCGGGAGCCTCCTACAATGAGCAGTTCTTC

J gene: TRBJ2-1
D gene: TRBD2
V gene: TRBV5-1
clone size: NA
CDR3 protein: CASSPNGAGGLYNEQFF
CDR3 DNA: TGCGCCAGCAGCCCCAATGGAGCGGGAGGGCTTTACAATGAGCAGTTCTTC

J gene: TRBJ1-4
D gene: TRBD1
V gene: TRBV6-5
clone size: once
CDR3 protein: CASAPPGQSYEKLFF
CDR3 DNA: TGTGCCAGCGCCCCCCCGGGACAGTCCTATGAAAAACTGTTTTTT

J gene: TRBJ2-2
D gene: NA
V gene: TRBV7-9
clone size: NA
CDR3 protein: CASSLGFRLQPGELFF
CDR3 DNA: TGTGCCAGCAGCTTAGGGTTCAGGTTGCAGCCCGGGGAGCTGTTTTTT

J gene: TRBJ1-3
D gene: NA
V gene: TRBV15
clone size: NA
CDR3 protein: CATSRPQLSPQDSKPSGNTIYF
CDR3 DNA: TGTGCCACCAGCAGACCGCAGTTGTCCCCTCAAGACAGTAAGCCCTCTGGAAACACCATATATTTT

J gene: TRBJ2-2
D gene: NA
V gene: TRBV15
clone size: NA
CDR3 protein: CATSRVAGELFF
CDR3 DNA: TGTGCCACCAGCAGAGTTGCCGGGGAGCTGTTTTTT

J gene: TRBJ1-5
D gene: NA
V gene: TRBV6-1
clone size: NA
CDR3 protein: CASILSGGQPQHF
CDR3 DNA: TGTGCCAGCATCCTAAGTGGCGGTCAGCCCCAGCATTTT

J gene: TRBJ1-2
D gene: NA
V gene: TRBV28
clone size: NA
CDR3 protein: CASSLLRATVGVNYGYTF
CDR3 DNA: TGTGCCAGCAGTTTACTTAGGGCTACGGTCGGTGTTAACTATGGCTACACCTTC

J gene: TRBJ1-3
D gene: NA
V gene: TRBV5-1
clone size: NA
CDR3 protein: CASSFVGASGNTIYF
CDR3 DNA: TGCGCCAGCAGCTTCGTAGGGGCGTCTGGAAACACCATATATTTT

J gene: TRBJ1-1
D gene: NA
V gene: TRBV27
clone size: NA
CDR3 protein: CASSLIWEDTEAFF
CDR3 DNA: TGTGCCAGCAGTTTAATTTGGGAGGACACTGAAGCTTTCTTT

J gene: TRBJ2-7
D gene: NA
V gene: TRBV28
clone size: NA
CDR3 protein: CASSSLGGEGGTEQYF
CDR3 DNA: TGTGCCAGCAGTTCCCTGGGAGGAGAGGGGGGTACCGAGCAGTACTTC

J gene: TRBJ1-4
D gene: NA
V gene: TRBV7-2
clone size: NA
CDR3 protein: CASSFGSKNEKLFF
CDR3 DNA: TGTGCCAGCAGCTTTGGGAGCAAGAATGAAAAACTGTTTTTT

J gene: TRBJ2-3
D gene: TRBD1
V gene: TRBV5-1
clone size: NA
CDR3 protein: CASSAGTGGSLSEAQYF
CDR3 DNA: TGCGCCAGCAGCGCCGGGACAGGGGGCTCCTTGTCGGAGGCGCAGTATTTT

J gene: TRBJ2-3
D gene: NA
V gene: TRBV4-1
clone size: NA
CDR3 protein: CASSQERSLLLGDTQYF
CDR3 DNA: TGCGCCAGCAGCCAAGAAAGGAGCTTATTACTTGGAGATACGCAGTATTTT

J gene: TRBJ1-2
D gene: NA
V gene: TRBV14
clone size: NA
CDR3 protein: CASSQGFIQGYTF
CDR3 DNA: TGTGCCAGCAGCCAAGGGTTCATTCAGGGCTACACCTTC

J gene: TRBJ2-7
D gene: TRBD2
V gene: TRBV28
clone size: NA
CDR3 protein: CASSLSGGPTYEQYF
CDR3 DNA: TGTGCCAGCAGTTTATCGGGGGGTCCAACCTACGAGCAGTACTTC

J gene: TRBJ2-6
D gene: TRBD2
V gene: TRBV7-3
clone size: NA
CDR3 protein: CASSLGGTSQYDLTF
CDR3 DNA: TGTGCCAGCAGCTTAGGCGGGACTAGCCAGTATGACCTGACTTTC

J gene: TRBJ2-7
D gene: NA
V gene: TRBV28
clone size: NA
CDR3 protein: CASRGGGRGYEQYF
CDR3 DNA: TGTGCCAGTAGAGGAGGGGGTAGGGGTTACGAGCAGTACTTC

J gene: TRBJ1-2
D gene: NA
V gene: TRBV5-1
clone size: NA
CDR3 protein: CASSFADYGYTF
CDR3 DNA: TGCGCCAGCAGCTTCGCGGATTATGGCTACACCTTC

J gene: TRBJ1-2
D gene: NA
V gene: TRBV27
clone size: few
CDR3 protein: CAIIPPGDNNYGYTF
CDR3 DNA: TGTGCCATCATTCCTCCGGGGGACAACAACTATGGCTACACCTTC

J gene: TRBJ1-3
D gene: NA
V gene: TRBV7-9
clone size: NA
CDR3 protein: CASSLNNGRNTIYF
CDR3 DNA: TGTGCCAGCAGCCTTAACAATGGACGGAACACCATATATTTT

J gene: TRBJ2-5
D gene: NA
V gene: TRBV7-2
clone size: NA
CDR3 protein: CASSLDLTRQETQYF
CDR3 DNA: TGTGCCAGCAGCTTAGATCTGACTAGACAAGAGACCCAGTACTTC

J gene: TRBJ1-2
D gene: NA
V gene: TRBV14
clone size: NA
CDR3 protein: CASSQVGAYYGYTF
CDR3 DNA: TGTGCCAGCAGCCAAGTGGGGGCCTACTATGGCTACACCTTC

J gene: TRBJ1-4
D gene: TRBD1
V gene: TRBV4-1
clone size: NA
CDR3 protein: CASSRDREFEKLFF
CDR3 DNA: TGCGCCAGCAGCCGGGACAGGGAATTCGAAAAACTGTTTTTT

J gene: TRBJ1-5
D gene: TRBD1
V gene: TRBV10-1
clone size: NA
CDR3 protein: CASSIPPGQDAQSNQPQHF
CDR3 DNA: TGCGCCAGCAGCATACCCCCGGGACAGGATGCCCAAAGCAATCAGCCCCAGCATTTT

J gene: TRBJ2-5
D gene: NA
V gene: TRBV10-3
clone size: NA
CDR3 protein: CAIKGGAEETQYF
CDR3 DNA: TGTGCCATCAAGGGGGGCGCGGAGGAGACCCAGTACTTC

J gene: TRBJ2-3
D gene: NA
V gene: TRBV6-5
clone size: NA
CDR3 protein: CASSYSYADTQYF
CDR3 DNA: TGTGCCAGCAGTTACTCGTACGCAGATACGCAGTATTTT

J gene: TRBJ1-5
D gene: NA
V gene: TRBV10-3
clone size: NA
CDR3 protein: CAISAGRNQPQHF
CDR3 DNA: TGTGCCATCAGTGCTGGCAGAAATCAGCCCCAGCATTTT

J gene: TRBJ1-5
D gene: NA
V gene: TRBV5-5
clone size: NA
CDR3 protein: CASSPSGSNSNQPQHF
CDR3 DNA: TGTGCCAGCAGCCCCTCGGGATCCAATAGCAATCAGCCCCAGCATTTT